This T cell receptor beta chain appears in the sequencing data of a study of T cells in Graves' hyperthyroidism and ophthalmopathy. TCR beta CDR3 regions were amplified from RNA transcripts. HTBI primers were the set used in a first-round RT-PCR of the TCR CDR3. A single record per CDR3 protein comes from TCRdb applying MiXCR to the multiplex PCR reads. The sample holds hundreds of thousands of distinct CDR3 sequences, around 13% seen once. Germline V gives CDR1 LNHDA, CDR2 SQIVND (reference sequence). Trimming left V 10 bases short and J 4 bases short, with 16 bases between. This CDR3 is built from 13 residues. This clonotype was observed a few times. Its antigen is as yet unknown. Notes on the study in general: Progression to ophthalmopathy was predicted a median of about 6.6 months early.

The sample consisted of blood. The receptor comes from a woman younger than 45 with Graves' hyperthyroidism that later progressed to Graves' ophthalmopathy. V usage is TRBV19 and J usage is TRBJ1-2, with a weak D call TRBD1 (6 bases). CDR3 protein: CAITQGPGYGYTF. In DNA form, the CDR3 reads TGTGCCATTACACAGGGACCGGGCTATGGCTACACCTTC.